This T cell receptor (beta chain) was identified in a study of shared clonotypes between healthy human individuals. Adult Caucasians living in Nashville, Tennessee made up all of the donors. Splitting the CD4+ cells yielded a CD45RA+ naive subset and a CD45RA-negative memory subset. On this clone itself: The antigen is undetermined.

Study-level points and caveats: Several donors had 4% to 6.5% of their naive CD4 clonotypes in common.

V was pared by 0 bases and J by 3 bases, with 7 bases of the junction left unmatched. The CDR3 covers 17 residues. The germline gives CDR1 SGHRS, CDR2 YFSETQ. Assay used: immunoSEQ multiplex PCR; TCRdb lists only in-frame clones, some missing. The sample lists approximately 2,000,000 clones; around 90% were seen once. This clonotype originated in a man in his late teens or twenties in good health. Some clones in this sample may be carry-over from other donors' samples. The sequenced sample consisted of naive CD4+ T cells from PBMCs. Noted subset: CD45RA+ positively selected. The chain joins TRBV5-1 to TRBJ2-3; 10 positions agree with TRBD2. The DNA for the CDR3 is TGCGCCAGCAGCTTGGGTCCTAGCGGGAGTGGTACAGATACGCAGTATTTT. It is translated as CASSLGPSGSGTDTQYF. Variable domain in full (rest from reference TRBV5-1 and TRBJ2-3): KAGVTQTPRYLIKTRGQQVTLSCSPISGHRSVSWYQQTPGQGLQFLFEYFSETQRNKGNFPGRFSGRQFSNSRSEMNVSTLELGDSALYLCASSLGPSGSGTDTQYFGPGTRLTVL.